Presented here are 26 T cell receptor beta chains from one specimen sequenced in a study of breast tumors, draining lymph nodes, adjacent tissues. Breast cancer patients provided tissue from their axillary draining lymph nodes. TCRdb recomputed calls from the multiplex PCR reads with MiXCR, one row per CDR3 protein. The table lists under 85,000 distinct CDR3 sequences, roughly 20% of them singletons. Sequenced sample: axillary lymph node tissue. The receptors come from a female donor with breast cancer. Some clones in this sample may be carry-over from other donors' samples.

In regard to this clonotype: A much larger clone differs by one base, so this may be a read error. V is TRBV12-3 or TRBV12-4 and J is TRBJ2-1; tentative D call: TRBD1 (5 bases). The CDR3 spans 13 residues. V was pared by 3 bases and J by 6 bases, with 9 bases between. The CDR3 nucleotides read TGTGCCAGCAGTTTCACAGGAATCAATGAGCAGTTCTTC. This sequence encodes CASSFTGINEQFF.

This clonotype was observed many times. The gene calls are TRBV7-3 and TRBJ2-7; D possibly uses TRBD1 or TRBD2 (5 bases each). The CDR3 totals 14 residues. Germline V gene data show CDR1 as SGHTA and CDR2 as FQGTGA. Deletions cut 2 bases from V and 2 bases from J, with 10 bases between. The CDR3 sequence: CASSLGTGPYEQYF. CDR3 sequence (DNA): TGTGCCAGCAGCTTAGGGACGGGACCCTACGAGCAGTACTTC.

This clonotype was picked up many times. The CDR3 region is CASSKTDGSNEKLFF. CDR3 sequence (DNA): TGTGCCAGCAGTAAAACGGACGGTTCTAATGAAAAACTGTTTTTT. The chain links TRBV2 to TRBJ1-4, with D unclear. Trimming left V 5 bases short and J 3 bases short, with 13 bases between. The germline V gene encodes CDR1 SNHLY and CDR2 FYNNEI. CDR3 length: 15 residues.

This clonotype was detected many times. The V gene is TRBV6-6, the J gene TRBJ2-2; 10 nucleotides align to TRBD1. J lost 5 bases, V lost 8 bases, and 5 bases had no gene match. CDR1 is MNHNY, CDR2 SVGAGI, per germline (reference sequence). CDR3 length: 14 residues. The CDR3 region is CASLSGQGTGELFF. CDR3 nucleotides: TGTGCCAGCCTATCGGGACAGGGGACCGGGGAGCTGTTTTTT.

The V gene is TRBV11-2, the J gene TRBJ2-7; 8 nucleotides align to TRBD1. V dropped 5 bases and J dropped 0; count of bases not matched to a gene: 9. CDR1 SGHAT and CDR2 FQNNGV come from the germline V gene. The CDR3 is 16 amino acids. The CDR3 region has the DNA TGTGCCAGCAGCCTCCGGGGACAGGTATTCTCCTACGAGCAGTACTTC. It specifies CASSLRGQVFSYEQYF. Using reference TRBV11-2 and TRBJ2-7 for the parts outside the CDR3, the full variable domain is EAGVAQSPRYKIIEKRQSVAFWCNPISGHATLYWYQQILGQGPKLLIQFQNNGVVDDSQLPKDRFSAERLKGVDSTLKIQPAKLEDSAVYLCASSLRGQVFSYEQYFGPGTRLTVT.

This clonotype was detected many times. This rearrangement joins TRBV15 to TRBJ2-3; the D is unclear. The CDR3 covers 12 residues. In germline, CDR1 is LNHNV, CDR2 YYDKDF (reference sequence). The V end was cut by 2 bases, the J end by 4 bases, with 4 bases between. CDR3 region: CATSRSPDTQYF. In DNA form, the CDR3 reads TGTGCCACCAGCAGAAGCCCAGATACGCAGTATTTT.

This clonotype was picked up a small number of times. V is TRBV29-1 and J is TRBJ2-4; either TRBD1 or TRBD2 may fit D (5 bases each). The CDR3 has 12 amino acids. V gave up 3 bases and J gave up 7 bases, with 10 bases separating them. The V gene's germline CDR1 is SQVTM and CDR2 ANQGSEA. The CDR3 reads CSVDEGMNIQYF. The CDR3 bases are TGCAGCGTTGACGAGGGGATGAACATTCAGTACTTC.

Notes on this clonotype: A read error may explain this, as a much larger clone is one base away. This likely comes from a read error, as the CDR3 has no conserved phenylalanine or tryptophan at its end. The chain couples TRBV19 to TRBJ2-3; 7 nucleotides line up with TRBD2. The CDR3 is made up of 15 amino acids. CDR1 and CDR2 from the germline V gene are LNHDA and SQIVND (reference sequence). Trimming at V came to 4 bases and at J to 2 bases, leaving 6 bases not matched to a gene. The CDR3 is CASSRAGEPTDTQYL. In DNA, the CDR3 is TGTGCCAGTAGTAGGGCGGGGGAGCCCACAGATACGCAGTATCTT.

This clonotype was picked up many times. The rearrangement links TRBV10-3 to TRBJ2-6, with D uncertain. The CDR3 is made up of 14 amino acids. Germline V gives CDR1 ENHRY, CDR2 SYGVKD. The germline V and J ends were trimmed by 3 bases and 0 bases, with 3 bases remaining between them. CDR3 bases: TGTGCCATCAGTGACAGCTCTGGGGCCAACGTCCTGACTTTC. Its protein is CAISDSSGANVLTF.

Comments on this clonotype: A read error is possible here, since a much larger clone lies one base away. This chain joins TRBV6-1 and TRBJ2-2; D perhaps matches TRBD2 (6 bases). The CDR3 has 14 amino acids. With 3 bases removed from V and 12 bases from J, the gap between germline ends came to 17 bases. The germline CDR1 and CDR2 sequences are MNHNS and SASEGT. CDR3 nucleotides: TGTGCCAGCAGTGATTGGGCTAGCGCAAGGAAGCTGTTTTTT. Translating it yields CASSDWASARKLFF.

This clonotype was recorded at least ten times. The V call is TRBV4-3, the J call TRBJ2-1; no clear D gene. This CDR3 is 14 amino acids long. The ends were cut back, 2 bases at V and 5 bases at J, with 10 bases in the middle. Germline V gene lookup returns CDR1 LGHNA and CDR2 YSLEER. CDR3 amino acids: CASSQSHRDNEQFF. CDR3 nucleotides: TGCGCCAGCAGCCAATCGCACCGGGACAATGAGCAGTTCTTC.

This clonotype was recorded many times. The chain carries TRBV6-6 and TRBJ1-2, with no clear D. Germline assignment: CDR1 MNHNY and CDR2 SVGAGI (reference sequence). This CDR3 has 14 residues. Between the trimmed V and J ends, which lost 2 bases and 2 bases, there was a span of 9 bases. The DNA for the CDR3 is TGTGCCAGCAGTTACACGACGGGCAACTATGGCTACACCTTC. This encodes CASSYTTGNYGYTF.

Comment on this clonotype: Likely a read error: the CDR3 ends without its conserved phenylalanine or tryptophan. This rearrangement joins TRBV7-2 to TRBJ2-5, with a weak D call TRBD1 (6 bases). The V and J ends lost 6 bases and 1 base respectively, with 9 bases between them. Germline lookup yields CDR1 SGHTA and CDR2 FQGNSA. The CDR3 totals 13 residues. The CDR3 loop reads CTSSYRVQETQYL. Here the CDR3 DNA reads TGTACCAGCAGTTACAGGGTCCAAGAGACCCAGTACCTC.

This clonotype was seen ten or more times. This rearrangement joins TRBV4-2 to TRBJ2-3; D perhaps matches TRBD2 (5 bases). The CDR3 loop spans 16 amino acids. Germline values: CDR1 LGHNA, CDR2 YNFKEQ. V lost 0 bases to trimming and J lost 0 bases, with 10 bases between them. The CDR3 spells CASSQEYGMSTDTQYF. The CDR3 region has the DNA TGTGCCAGCAGCCAAGAGTACGGGATGAGCACAGATACGCAGTATTTT.

This clonotype appeared a few times. The V and J genes are TRBV4-3 and TRBJ1-2; D uncertain. The CDR3 length is 17 residues. Trimming took off 0 bases at V and 0 bases at J, with 14 bases between the two ends. Germline values: CDR1 LGHNA, CDR2 YSLEER. The CDR3 DNA reads as TGCGCCAGCAGCCAAGATCCCAAAGGCCTTGCTAACTATGGCTACACCTTC. Its protein is CASSQDPKGLANYGYTF.

V and J are TRBV10-3 and TRBJ2-4, with D perhaps assigned TRBD1 or TRBD2 (5 bases each). Germline values: CDR1 ENHRY, CDR2 SYGVKD. This CDR3 comprises 15 residues. Trimming took off 10 bases at V and 8 bases at J, with 24 bases between the two ends. CDR3 DNA: TGTGCCACTCGGAGAGGTGGCCCCCAGGGAGACATTCAGTACTTC. Translation: CATRRGGPQGDIQYF.

This clonotype was recorded at least ten times. J is TRBJ2-7 and V is TRBV5-6, with D possibly called TRBD1 or TRBD2 (5 bases each). Trimming removed 0 bases at V and 2 bases at J, with 6 bases between. The CDR3 length is 13 residues. Germline V gives CDR1 SGHDT, CDR2 YYEEEE. CDR3 nucleotides: TGTGCCAGCAGCTTGGGGGGGACCTACGAGCAGTACTTC. Translation: CASSLGGTYEQYF.

The sample holds many counts of this clonotype. The genes are TRBV9 and TRBJ2-2, with no clear D. Germline V lookup: CDR1 SGDLS, CDR2 YYNGEE. This CDR3 is 14 amino acids long. Between the trimmed V and J ends, which lost 2 bases and 5 bases, there was a span of 10 bases. Written as DNA, the CDR3 is TGTGCCAGCAGCGTGGCGACCCAGACCGGGGAGCTGTTTTTT. Its translation: CASSVATQTGELFF.

This clonotype has at least ten counts. The V call is TRBV5-1, the J call TRBJ2-1; D gene ambiguous. CDR3 length: 14 amino acids. Germline CDR1 and CDR2: SGHRS and YFSETQ. V shed 3 bases and J shed 5 bases, with 12 bases lying between them. CDR3 loop: CASSSLDPNNEQFF. The CDR3 DNA reads as TGCGCCAGCAGCTCCCTCGATCCGAACAATGAGCAGTTCTTC. Looking up the rest from reference TRBV5-1 and TRBJ2-1 gives the full variable domain: KAGVTQTPRYLIKTRGQQVTLSCSPISGHRSVSWYQQTPGQGLQFLFEYFSETQRNKGNFPGRFSGRQFSNSRSEMNVSTLELGDSALYLCASSSLDPNNEQFFGPGTRLTVL.

The rearrangement joins TRBV30 to TRBJ1-5; D gene uncertain. Trimming removed 0 bases from V and 12 bases from J, with 15 bases in between. The CDR3 contains 13 residues. Per the germline V gene, CDR1 is GTSNPN and CDR2 is SVGIG (reference sequence). The CDR3 spells CAWSVKPIGFQHF. CDR3 nucleotide sequence: TGTGCCTGGAGTGTAAAGCCGATTGGGTTCCAGCATTTT.

The table lists this clonotype with many counts. J is TRBJ2-7 and V is TRBV11-2; 7 bases agree with TRBD1. The V segment lost 6 bases and the J segment 4 bases; nucleotides outside the gene matches: 9. The CDR3 has 14 residues. Germline CDR1 SGHAT, CDR2 FQNNGV. CDR3 protein: CASRHRDSPYEQYF. The CDR3 DNA reads TGTGCCAGCAGGCACCGGGACAGTCCTTACGAGCAGTACTTC.

This clonotype has ten or more counts. The V call is TRBV7-9, the J call TRBJ2-3, with D unresolved. Germline CDR1 reads SEHNR; CDR2 reads FQNEAQ (reference sequence). This CDR3 has 17 residues. V lost 0 bases, J lost 2 bases, and 15 bases lay in between. The CDR3 DNA reads TGTGCCAGCAGCTTAGCTGAGGCTAGTCCTGACACAGATACGCAGTATTTT. This gives the protein CASSLAEASPDTDTQYF. Full variable domain (remainder filled in from reference TRBV7-9 and TRBJ2-3): DTGVSQNPRHKITKRGQNVTFRCDPISEHNRLYWYRQTLGQGPEFLTYFQNEAQLEKSRLLSDRFSAERPKGSFSTLEIQRTEQGDSAMYLCASSLAEASPDTDTQYFGPGTRLTVL.

This clonotype was counted a few times. CDR3 residues: CASSLPKSSYNSPLHF. The CDR3 nucleotides are TGTGCCAGCAGTTTACCGAAAAGCTCCTATAATTCACCCCTCCACTTT. The genes are TRBV27 and TRBJ1-6; D uncertain. The V and J ends lost 2 bases and 0 bases respectively, with 8 bases between them. This CDR3 has 16 residues. The germline CDR1 and CDR2 sequences are MNHEY and SMNVEV (reference sequence).

In this sample, this clonotype turned up many times. The chain uses TRBV6-1 and TRBJ2-2; 8 nucleotides agree with TRBD1. V trimming: 8 bases; J trimming: 1 base; junction bases outside the gene matches: 0. The CDR3 runs to 13 residues. From germline, CDR1 is MNHNS and CDR2 SASEGT. CDR3 nucleotide sequence: TGTGCCAGCGACAGGGGGAACACCGGGGAGCTGTTTTTT. Its protein is CASDRGNTGELFF.

This clonotype was detected only a few times. The chain uses TRBV28 and TRBJ2-1; TRBD1 agrees at 8 bases. The CDR3 runs to 14 residues. CDR1 is MDHEN, CDR2 SYDVKM, per germline. V trimming: 6 bases; J trimming: 6 bases; junction bases outside the gene matches: 7. The CDR3 protein is CASRGGQAGNEQFF. The CDR3 nucleotides are TGTGCCAGCAGGGGGGGACAGGCAGGCAATGAGCAGTTCTTC.

This clonotype was seen at least ten times. V is TRBV4-2 and J is TRBJ2-2, with 7 bases lining up with TRBD2. From germline, CDR1 is LGHNA and CDR2 YNFKEQ. Unmatched junction bases numbered 2, after V lost 1 base and J lost 6 bases. This CDR3 contains 14 residues. The CDR3 here is CASSQGLAAGELFF. As DNA, the CDR3 is TGTGCCAGCAGCCAAGGGCTAGCGGCCGGGGAGCTGTTTTTT.